Given below is one TCR beta chain in context. Antigen unknown. Sequencing used immunoSEQ v3. The data were produced by immunoSEQ multiplex PCR, yet TCRdb's version contains in-frame clones alone and is incomplete. This table has around 100,000 clones, 65% appearing once. Losses at the gene ends were 0 bases for V and 2 bases for J; bases not matched to a gene: 9. Germline loops: CDR1 SGHNT, CDR2 YYREEE (reference sequence). The CDR3 is made up of 18 amino acids. The source of the sample is a study of TIL therapy for anti-PD-1-resistant metastatic lung cancer. Study summary: Most patients had lung adenocarcinoma. Study-wide results and limits: The cohort had more treatment-naive, never-smoker and oncogene-addicted patients than typical.

Specified time point: pre-treatment sample, taken before nivolumab and TIL therapy. Tumor tissue came from excised metastases, mostly pleural nodules or supraclavicular lymph nodes. The specimen comprised tumor tissue, sampled at baseline. The chain employs TRBV5-4 and TRBJ1-5, with 9 nucleotides matching TRBD1. The receptor was derived from a person aged 25-85 years with non-small cell lung cancer. CDR3: CASSLGGTGIQGNQPQHF. The CDR3 bases are TGTGCCAGCAGCTTGGGTGGGACAGGGATTCAGGGCAATCAGCCCCAGCATTTT.